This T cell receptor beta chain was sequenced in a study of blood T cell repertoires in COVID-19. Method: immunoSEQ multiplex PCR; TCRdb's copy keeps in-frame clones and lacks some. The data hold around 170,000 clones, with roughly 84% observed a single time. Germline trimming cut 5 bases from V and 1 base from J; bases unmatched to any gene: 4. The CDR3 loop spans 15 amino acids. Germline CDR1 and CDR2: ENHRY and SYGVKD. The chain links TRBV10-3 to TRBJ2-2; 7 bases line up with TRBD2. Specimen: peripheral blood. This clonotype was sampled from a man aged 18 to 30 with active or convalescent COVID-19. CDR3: CAISRSGMNTGELFF. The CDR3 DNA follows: TGTGCCATCAGTAGGAGCGGGATGAACACCGGGGAGCTGTTTTTT.